This TCR beta chain appears in the sequencing data of a study of blood T cell repertoires in COVID-19 (dated by TCRdb to between 2020 and 2021). Background on the whole study: Samples from collaborators originated in the United States, Italy and Spain and spanned both the acute and convalescent phases of COVID-19. The material from the prospective study consisted of cDNA or gDNA derived from T cells, B-cell-depleted T cells, or PBMCs. Subjects who had been exposed to COVID-19, were actively infected with it, or had recovered from it provided the deeply sampled blood TCRbeta repertoires that made up the dataset. The repertoires were released in a freely available public database intended as a resource for research on the immune response to SARS-CoV-2. The samples were drawn from the first 160 participants of the ongoing ImmuneRACE study and from roughly 1,300 subjects provided by 6 global collaborators. The sample metadata nearly always contained a de-identified subject ID, COVID-19 status, age in years and sex. Where HLA class I and class II types were available, the types were taken from metadata supplied by the sample provider, not from assay-based typing.

About this clone: Its recognized antigen is unknown. Base-call qualities are not available, and no considerably larger clone is one nucleotide away.

The germline V gene yields SGHTA for CDR1 and FQGNSA for CDR2. Its CDR3 holds 15 amino acids, cysteine through phenylalanine. Of all the DNA, just the CDR3 is kept, 45 bases in frame from base 1. Trimming costs V 5 bases and J 2 bases, and their ends lie 16 bases apart. The immunoSEQ Assay, a bias-controlled multiplex PCR, was used to amplify TCRbeta CDR3 regions from genomic DNA. In the source study's methods: The number of nucleated cells in each sample was estimated by amplification of reference gene primers within the assay. Sequence reads were collapsed and filtered to measure the absolute abundance of every unique TCRbeta CDR3 rearrangement. For each sample, productive Simpson clonality was calculated by taking the square root of Simpson's diversity index across productive rearrangements. The immuneACCESS repertoire file appears here via TCRdb, limited to in-frame rearrangements. These files lack a portion of the clones; in checked studies, under half of the deficit traces to unresolved V genes, and the cause of the others is not known. V, J and clone size are those of that table, while D and trimming were read from the DNA. The sample profile shows around 130,000 clones; about 80% of them were found once. Roughly 2.3% of the sample is in the top ten clones.

Participants in the prospective study were enrolled through a virtual design, were aged about 18 to 100 years, and lived in 24 United States geographic areas. Cohort assignment in the prospective study relied on participant-reported clinical history from a screening survey and a study questionnaire. In the prospective study, mobile phlebotomists collected whole blood, serum and a nasopharyngeal or oropharyngeal swab from each participant. Over a roughly two-month period, participants in the prospective study had the option of providing additional blood draws and questionnaires. Before DNA extraction, prospective study blood samples were shipped either frozen or at room temperature. The full study reports these points: The amount of clinical and demographic metadata varied by source and participant and was provided uncurated.

The sequenced material came from PBMCs or T cells enriched from blood (not recorded which). This sequence originates from a man aged 35 to 55 with acute COVID-19. Recombination linked TRBV7-2 to TRBJ2-7, and possibly TRBD1, on 6 matching bases. CDR3 region: CASSPGDPLTYEQYF. The DNA sequence follows: TGTGCCAGCAGCCCAGGGGATCCGTTGACCTACGAGCAGTACTTC.